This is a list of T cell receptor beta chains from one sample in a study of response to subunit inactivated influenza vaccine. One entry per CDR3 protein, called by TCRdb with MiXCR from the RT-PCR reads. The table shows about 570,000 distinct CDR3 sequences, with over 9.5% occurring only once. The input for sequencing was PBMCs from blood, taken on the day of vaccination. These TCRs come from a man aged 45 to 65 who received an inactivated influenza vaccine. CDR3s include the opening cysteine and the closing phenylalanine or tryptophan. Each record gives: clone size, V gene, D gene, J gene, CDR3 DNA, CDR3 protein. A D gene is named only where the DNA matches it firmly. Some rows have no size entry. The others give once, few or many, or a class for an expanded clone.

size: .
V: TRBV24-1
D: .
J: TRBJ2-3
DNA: TGTGCCACCAGTGAGCTTCGCAGCGGGTCTAGCACAGATACGCAGTATTTT
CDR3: CATSELRSGSSTDTQYF

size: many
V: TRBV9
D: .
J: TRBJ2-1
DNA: TGTGCCAGCAGCGTAGGACACTCCTCCTACAATGAGCAGTTCTTC
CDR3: CASSVGHSSYNEQFF

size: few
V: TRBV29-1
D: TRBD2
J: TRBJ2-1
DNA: TGCAGCGTCGCGACTGCGGGAGACCGGAATGAGCAGTTCTTC
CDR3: CSVATAGDRNEQFF

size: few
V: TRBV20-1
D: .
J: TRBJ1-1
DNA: TGCAGTGCTAGAGATTGGGGGGACACTGAAGCTTTCTTT
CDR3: CSARDWGDTEAFF

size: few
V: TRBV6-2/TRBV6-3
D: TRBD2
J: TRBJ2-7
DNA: TGTGCCAGCAGGGGGACTAGCGGGAGGAGTTACGAGCAGTACTTC
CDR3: CASRGTSGRSYEQYF

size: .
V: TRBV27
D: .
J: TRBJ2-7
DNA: TGTGCCAGCAGAGCCTTTACAGGGGAGGCGGCCTACGAGCAGTACTTC
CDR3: CASRAFTGEAAYEQYF

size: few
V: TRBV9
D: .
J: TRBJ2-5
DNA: TGTGCCAGCAGCTGGGGGGGGACAGACCAAGAGACCCAGTACTTC
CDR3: CASSWGGTDQETQYF

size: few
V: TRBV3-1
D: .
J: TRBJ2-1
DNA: TGTGCCAGCAGCCCATCGGGGTATGAGCAGTTCTTC
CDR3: CASSPSGYEQFF

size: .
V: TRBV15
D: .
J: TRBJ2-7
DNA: TGTGCCACCAGCTGGGGTCCGGATGTCGAGCAGTACTTC
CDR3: CATSWGPDVEQYF

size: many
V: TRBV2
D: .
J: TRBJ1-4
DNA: TGTGCCAGCAGGAAACAAGCAACTAATGAAAAACTGTTTTTT
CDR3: CASRKQATNEKLFF

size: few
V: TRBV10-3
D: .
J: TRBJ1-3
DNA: TGTGCCATCAGTGATAGTCGTTACTCTGGAAACACCATATATTTT
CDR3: CAISDSRYSGNTIYF

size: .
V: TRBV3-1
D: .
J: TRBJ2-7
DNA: TGTGCCTGCACCAAGCAGGTCCCTTGTACACACGAGCAGTACTTC
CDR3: CACTKQVPCTHEQYF

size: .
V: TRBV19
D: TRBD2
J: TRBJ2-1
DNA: TGTGCCAGTAGTATGACCGGGAGGGCGAATGAGCAGTTCTTC
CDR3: CASSMTGRANEQFF

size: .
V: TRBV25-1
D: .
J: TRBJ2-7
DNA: TGTGCCAGCAGTGACGGAGGCCTAACCTACGAGCAGTACTTC
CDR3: CASSDGGLTYEQYF

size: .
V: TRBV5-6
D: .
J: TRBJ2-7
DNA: TGTGCCAGCGGCCCCGGGCTCGGGCTAACCTACGAGCAGTACTTC
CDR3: CASGPGLGLTYEQYF

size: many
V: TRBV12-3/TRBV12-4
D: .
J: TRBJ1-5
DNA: TGTGCCAGCAGTTGGGGGGTACGGAATCAGCCCCAGCATTTT
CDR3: CASSWGVRNQPQHF

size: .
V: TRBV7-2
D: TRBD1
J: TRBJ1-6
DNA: TGTGCCAGCAGCATCCGGGACAGGGTTGATTCACCCCTCCACTTT
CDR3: CASSIRDRVDSPLHF

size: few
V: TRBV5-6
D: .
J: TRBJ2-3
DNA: TGTGCCAGCAGCTTGGAAACGGGCCCAGATACGCAGTATTTT
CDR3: CASSLETGPDTQYF

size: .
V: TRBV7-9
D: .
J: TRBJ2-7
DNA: TGTGCCAGCAGTTATAGCCCCAAAAAATCGGGCGAGCAGTACTTC
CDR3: CASSYSPKKSGEQYF

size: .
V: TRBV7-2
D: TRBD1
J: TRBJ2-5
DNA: TGTGCCAGCAGCCCAGGGGGACCTGCGACCCAGTACTTC
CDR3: CASSPGGPATQYF

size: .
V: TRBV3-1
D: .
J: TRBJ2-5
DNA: TGTGCCAGCAGCCAAAATCACCGCGGGGAGGAGACCCAGTACTTC
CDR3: CASSQNHRGEETQYF

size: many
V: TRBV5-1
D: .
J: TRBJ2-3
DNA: TGCGCCAGCAGCTTGGAGGGCGGTAGACGGATCGCAGATACGCAGTATTTT
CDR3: CASSLEGGRRIADTQYF

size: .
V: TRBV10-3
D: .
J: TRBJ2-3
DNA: TGTGCCATCAGTGAGTCCTCGTCAGGGTGGGGCACAGATACGCAGTATTTT
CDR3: CAISESSSGWGTDTQYF

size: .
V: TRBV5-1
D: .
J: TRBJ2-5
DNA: TGCGCCAGCTCTCCTTCCACAGGTGAAGAGACCCAGTACTTC
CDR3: CASSPSTGEETQYF

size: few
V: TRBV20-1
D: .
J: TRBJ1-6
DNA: TGCAGTGCTAGAGTGCCTGCCAACCGGGATTCACCCCTCCACTTT
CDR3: CSARVPANRDSPLHF